The next 8 T cell receptor beta chains were all read from a single sample in a study of CD8 T cells in ankylosing spondylitis. The study, taken as a whole, reports: Seemingly distinctive of ankylosing spondylitis blood was a TCR beta motif formed by eight highly homologous variants.

Their target antigens are unknown. TCRdb itself ran the 5' RACE reads through MiXCR, one entry per CDR3 protein. This sample has around 390,000 distinct CDR3 sequences, with approximately 20% found just once. The specimen sequenced was blood, either unsorted or a sorted T cell fraction (not recorded which). These TCRs come from a male donor with ankylosing spondylitis.

This clonotype was seen at least ten times. The rearrangement uses TRBV5-1 and TRBJ2-2; D gene ambiguous. V was trimmed by 0 bases and J by 1 base, leaving 4 bases between them. CDR3 size: 14 residues. In germline, CDR1 is SGHRS, CDR2 YFSETQ. CDR3 loop: CASSLARNTGELFF. The CDR3 DNA is TGCGCCAGCAGCTTGGCAAGGAACACCGGGGAGCTGTTTTTT.

The rearrangement joins TRBV5-1 to TRBJ1-4, with 8 bases identical to TRBD1. CDR3 length: 16 amino acids. With V trimmed by 0 bases and J by 2 bases, 3 bases remained unmatched. The V gene's germline CDR1 is SGHRS and CDR2 YFSETQ. The chain's CDR3 is CASSLGQGATNEKLFF. The CDR3 DNA reads TGCGCCAGCAGCTTGGGGCAGGGGGCGACTAATGAAAAACTGTTTTTT.

In DNA form, the CDR3 reads TGTGCCTGGAGCCAGGGAGGGAGGACTGAAGCTTTCTTT. Its translation: CAWSQGGRTEAFF. V usage is TRBV30 and J usage is TRBJ1-1; tentative D call: TRBD1 (5 bases). CDR1 and CDR2 from the germline V gene are GTSNPN and SVGIG (reference sequence). This CDR3 is built from 13 residues. Trimming removed 3 bases at V and 5 bases at J, with 13 bases between.

V and J are TRBV7-2 and TRBJ2-7, with a tentative D call TRBD1 (6 bases). The CDR3 extends over 14 amino acids. V lost 1 base and J lost 6, with 13 bases in between. In germline, CDR1 is SGHTA, CDR2 FQGNSA. The CDR3 is CASSLDRALGEQYF. DNA of the CDR3: TGTGCCAGCAGCTTAGACAGGGCATTAGGCGAGCAGTACTTC. The variable domain in full, with the rest retrieved from reference TRBV7-2 and TRBJ2-7, is GAGVSQSPSNKVTEKGKDVELRCDPISGHTALYWYRQSLGQGLEFLIYFQGNSAPDKSGLPSDRFSAERTGGSVSTLTIQRTQQEDSAVYLCASSLDRALGEQYFGPGTRLTVT.

The chain carries TRBV7-6 and TRBJ1-2; 9 nucleotides line up with TRBD1. J lost 2 bases, V lost 5 bases, and 9 bases had no gene match. The CDR3 length is 16 residues. CDR1 SGHVS and CDR2 FNYEAQ come from the germline V gene. The CDR3 sequence: CASSPLRGQGNYGYTF. CDR3 DNA: TGTGCCAGCAGCCCCCTCCGGGGACAGGGCAACTATGGCTACACCTTC.

The chain joins TRBV6-5 to TRBJ1-5; D is perhaps TRBD1 (5 bases). Per germline, CDR1 MNHEY and CDR2 SVGAGI. Trimming stripped 2 bases from V and 5 bases from J, with 10 bases between. The CDR3 extends over 14 amino acids. The CDR3 DNA sequence: TGTGCCAGCAGTTACGGGGGAGATGATCAGCCCCAGCATTTT. The encoded protein is CASSYGGDDQPQHF.

The chain combines TRBV6-1 with TRBJ2-1; no definite D call. The CDR3 is 16 amino acids. Trimming took off 6 bases at V and 4 bases at J, with 19 bases between the two ends. Per the germline V gene, CDR1 is MNHNS and CDR2 is SASEGT. In nucleotides, the CDR3 is TGTGCCAGCAGCGAAAGCCCCCTGGGGATATACAATGAGCAGTTCTTC. Its protein is CASSESPLGIYNEQFF.

The table lists this clonotype with a few counts. The J gene is TRBJ2-2, the V gene TRBV7-2, with D unclear. The CDR3 extends over 15 amino acids. Germline loops: CDR1 SGHTA, CDR2 FQGNSA. V lost 1 base to trimming and J lost 4 bases, with 10 bases between them. The CDR3 nucleotides are TGTGCCAGCAGCTTAGATCGATGGTCCACCGGGGAGCTGTTTTTT. Protein sequence: CASSLDRWSTGELFF. Complete variable domain (other parts from reference TRBV7-2 and TRBJ2-2): GAGVSQSPSNKVTEKGKDVELRCDPISGHTALYWYRQSLGQGLEFLIYFQGNSAPDKSGLPSDRFSAERTGGSVSTLTIQRTQQEDSAVYLCASSLDRWSTGELFFGEGSRLTVL.